The 17 T cell receptor beta chains reported below all come from one sample, sequenced in a study of shared clonotypes between healthy human individuals. The protocol was immunoSEQ multiplex PCR, while the TCRdb copy is restricted to in-frame clones and leaves out a portion. The sample has about 1 million clones, around 74% seen once. Specimen: memory CD4+ T cells sorted from blood. The subset here: CD45RA-negative fraction. All receptors come from a man between 18 and 29 years old in good health.

As for this clone: This CDR3 is also generated by other DNA sequences in the sample. The gene calls are TRBV20-1 and TRBJ2-7; the D is unclear. CDR1 and CDR2 from the germline V gene are DFQATT and SNEGSKA (reference sequence). The V and J ends lost 1 base and 5 bases respectively, with 6 bases between them. The CDR3 consists of 11 residues. The CDR3 protein is CSARGRDEQYF. CDR3 coding DNA: TGCAGTGCTAGAGGACGGGACGAGCAGTACTTC.

The chain is built from TRBV6-5 and TRBJ2-1; maybe TRBD2 (6 bases). Trimming stripped 7 bases from V and 4 bases from J, with 14 bases between. Germline assignment: CDR1 MNHEY and CDR2 SVGAGI. The CDR3 totals 14 residues. In DNA, the CDR3 is TGTGCCAGCAACGCGGGACTGCGGTACAATGAGCAGTTCTTC. This codes for CASNAGLRYNEQFF.

The J gene is TRBJ1-2, the V gene TRBV6-6; unclear D gene. CDR3 length: 14 amino acids. Trimming left V 0 bases short and J 5 bases short, with 10 bases between. Germline V gives CDR1 MNHNY, CDR2 SVGAGI (reference sequence). CDR3 nucleotide sequence: TGTGCCAGCAGTTACTCGAGGGCCGGTTATGGCTACACCTTC. Translated: CASSYSRAGYGYTF.

The chain employs TRBV7-3 and TRBJ1-2; TRBD1 might be the D (5 bases). CDR1 is SGHTA, CDR2 FQGTGA, per germline. This CDR3 spans 20 amino acids. Deletions cut 5 bases from V and 3 bases from J, with 31 bases between. CDR3 nucleotide sequence: TGTGCCAGCAGCCTCAATACAAAACGACAGCCATCTAGGGTCTACTATGGCTACACCTTC. It yields the protein CASSLNTKRQPSRVYYGYTF.

The rearrangement joins TRBV9 to TRBJ2-3, with unresolved D. CDR3 length equals 15 residues. V was cut by 0 bases and J by 2 bases, with 10 bases left in between. CDR1 and CDR2 (germline): SGDLS, YYNGEE. The CDR3 DNA reads TGTGCCAGCAGCGTAGGTTTCGGAAACACAGATACGCAGTATTTT. Translated: CASSVGFGNTDTQYF.

V usage is TRBV7-2 and J usage is TRBJ2-3, with D perhaps matching TRBD2 (6 bases). The germline CDR1 and CDR2 sequences are SGHTA and FQGNSA. V was cut by 3 bases and J by 3 bases, with 13 bases left in between. The length of the CDR3 is 15 residues. Here the CDR3 DNA reads TGTGCCAGCAGCTTTTGGATGGCGGGAACAGATACGCAGTATTTT. Its protein product is CASSFWMAGTDTQYF.

The gene calls are TRBV11-2 and TRBJ2-3; 13 nucleotides agree with TRBD2. V gave up 2 bases and J gave up 5 bases; unmatched junction bases: 4. The CDR3 is 16 amino acids. Germline-derived CDR1 and CDR2 are SGHAT and FQNNGV. CDR3 sequence (DNA): TGTGCCAGCAGCTTAACGACTAGCGGGAGGAGAGATACGCAGTATTTT. It specifies CASSLTTSGRRDTQYF.

This clone was observed many times. The chain couples TRBV2 to TRBJ2-1; D not certain. The germline gives CDR1 SNHLY, CDR2 FYNNEI. The CDR3 sequence is 14 residues long. Trimming left V 0 bases short and J 10 bases short, with 13 bases between. The CDR3: CASSEAVAPREQFF. CDR3 sequence (DNA): TGTGCCAGCAGTGAAGCAGTCGCTCCACGGGAGCAGTTCTTC.

The rearrangement links TRBV10-1 to TRBJ1-3; no reliable D call. The length of the CDR3 is 14 residues. Trimming took 5 bases from V and 2 from J, leaving 10 bases between them. CDR1 is WNHNN, CDR2 SYGVQD, per germline (reference sequence). For the CDR3, the DNA is TGCGCCAGCAGTTCCGGAGGAACTGGAAACACCATATATTTT. Its protein product is CASSSGGTGNTIYF.

V gene TRBV4-1 combines with J gene TRBJ2-7; a possible D gene is TRBD2 (6 bases). The CDR3 consists of 15 residues. Trimming cost V 0 bases and J 5 bases, with 14 bases left between them. The V gene's germline CDR1 is MGHRA and CDR2 YSYEKL. The CDR3 spells CASSQEAWRAHEQYF. CDR3 coding DNA: TGCGCCAGCAGCCAAGAAGCATGGAGGGCTCACGAGCAGTACTTC.

The V and J genes are TRBV5-1 and TRBJ1-1; possible D gene TRBD1, 5 bases. Germline loops: CDR1 SGHRS, CDR2 YFSETQ. V lost 1 base and J lost 7, with 17 bases in between. There are 15 residues in the CDR3. The CDR3: CASSLRPGIGGEAFF. In DNA form, the CDR3 reads TGCGCCAGCAGCTTGCGGCCCGGGATTGGGGGTGAAGCTTTCTTT.

This clone was detected once. The chain uses TRBV6-1 and TRBJ1-5; no definite D call. This CDR3 is built from 11 residues. Germline-derived CDR1 and CDR2 are MNHNS and SASEGT. V lost 8 bases to trimming and J lost 6 bases, with 8 bases between them. CDR3 region: CASAVGQPQHF. Written as DNA, the CDR3 is TGTGCCAGCGCGGTCGGTCAGCCCCAGCATTTT.

On this clone itself: With a much larger clone just one base away, this may be a read error. The V gene is TRBV11-2, the J gene TRBJ2-7; D is unclear. V was cut by 5 bases and J by 0 bases, with 11 bases left in between. CDR3 length: 14 amino acids. CDR1 SGHAT and CDR2 FQNNGV come from the germline V gene. CDR3 DNA sequence: TGTGCCAGCAGCCCCTGGACGGTCTCCTACGAGCAGTACTTC. It is translated as CASSPWTVSYEQYF.

V gene TRBV27 combines with J gene TRBJ2-3; D may match TRBD1 or TRBD2 (6 bases each). Germline-derived CDR1 and CDR2 are MNHEY and SMNVEV (reference sequence). V shed 6 bases and J shed 2 bases, with 15 bases lying between them. The length of the CDR3 is 15 residues. CDR3 sequence: CASRPLGGPTDTQYF. CDR3 bases: TGTGCCAGCAGGCCTCTTGGGGGGCCCACAGATACGCAGTATTTT.

The chain carries TRBV10-3 and TRBJ2-3, with D possibly TRBD1 on 5 matching bases. This CDR3 region has 13 residues. V lost 4 bases and J lost 1, with 6 bases in between. Germline CDR1 ENHRY, CDR2 SYGVKD. CDR3 sequence (DNA): TGTGCCATCAGTGGGGGCCGCACAGATACGCAGTATTTT. Protein: CAISGGRTDTQYF.

The rearrangement links TRBV11-2 to TRBJ1-2; D is possibly TRBD1 (6 bases). V gave up 4 bases and J gave up 5 bases, with 8 bases separating them. The CDR3 loop spans 12 amino acids. CDR1 and CDR2 from the germline V gene are SGHAT and FQNNGV. Here the CDR3 reads CASSYGTYGYTF. The CDR3 bases are TGTGCCAGCAGCTACGGGACATATGGCTACACCTTC.

The chain employs TRBV9 and TRBJ1-3, with D tentatively TRBD1 (6 bases). Germline V CDR1 and CDR2: SGDLS, YYNGEE. The CDR3 sequence is 16 residues long. Trimming left V 4 bases short and J 6 bases short, with 20 bases between. The CDR3 spells CASSPRGGNLENTIYF. The CDR3 coding sequence is TGTGCCAGCAGCCCGAGGGGGGGCAATTTAGAAAACACCATATATTTT.